This T cell receptor (beta chain) was documented in a study of esophageal squamous cell carcinoma under preoperative chemotherapy (dated by TCRdb to between 2017 and 2018). In the study overall: TCR repertoires were profiled in both peripheral blood T cells and tumor-infiltrating lymphocytes. In patients with esophageal squamous cell carcinoma, the study looked at what paclitaxel-nedaplatin chemotherapy did to T-cell receptor repertoires. Repertoires from samples obtained before paclitaxel-nedaplatin therapy were compared with repertoires from samples obtained after paclitaxel-nedaplatin therapy. A handful of patients with primary esophageal squamous cell carcinoma made up the cohort. The research as a whole found: TCR diversity increased significantly in peripheral T cells after chemotherapy, but not in tumor-infiltrating lymphocytes. Tumor-infiltrating lymphocytes after treatment appeared to come partly from peripheral T cells migrating into the tumor, rather than solely from local clonal changes. Immediate and substantial changes in clonotype frequency were induced by paclitaxel-nedaplatin therapy, and contraction rather than amplification was more likely to be observed among abundant clones. The analysis included only 5 or 6 patients with esophageal squamous cell carcinoma, making the cohort small.

The sample's time point label, decoded: before preoperative PTX-NDP chemotherapy. Patients received paclitaxel-nedaplatin as preoperative chemotherapy before surgery. This clonotype was seen a single time. Its antigen target is currently unknown. No much larger clone is present one base from it, and per-base qualities are unavailable. One read alone is weak evidence. Including the terminal cysteine and phenylalanine, the CDR3 comprises 15 residues. Only CDR3 DNA is held: 45 bases, read in frame from base 1. CDR1 and CDR2 are read off the germline V gene as SGHTA and FQGNSA. Between the V and J ends, shortened by 0 bases and 0 bases respectively, the junction contains 8 bases. Library preparation was by PCR. TCRdb records HiSeq X Ten as the sequencer. High-throughput sequencing was used to characterize the TCR repertoires. TCRdb ran its own pipeline on the public reads, namely fastp trimming at Q25 and MiXCR clone calling, and kept in-frame beta chains. Duplicate CDR3 protein sequences are folded into a single record with the most common DNA and genes. Present in this sample are roughly 16,000 distinct CDR3 sequences, more than 45% of which were seen just once. Roughly 30% of the sample rests with the top ten.

The rearranged chain carries TRBV7-2 and TRBJ1-1; no D segment can be confidently identified. The sample was acquired from a patient given preoperative chemotherapy. The sequence came from a human donor with esophageal squamous cell carcinoma. The donor label of this sample is uncertain. The DNA reads TGTGCCAGCAGCTTAGCGGCCGGCGTGAACACTGAAGCTTTCTTT. Its protein product is CASSLAAGVNTEAFF.